This TCR beta chain is drawn from a study of T-cell memory formation after mild COVID-19. In the study overall: TCR clustering was largely donor specific.

This CDR3 contains 18 residues. Looked up from germline, CDR1 is ENHRY and CDR2 is SYGVKD. This clonotype has a handful of counts. No antigen is known for it. The junction departs from the called germline gene at one end, perhaps through a read error. Study results and limitations: Clones that contracted from day 15 to 85 were balanced CD4/CD8, while later expanders leaned CD4+. There were some responding clones in pre-infection memory, which suggested that cross-reactive memory had joined.

UMIs and sample barcodes were carried by the TCR alpha and TCR beta cDNA libraries that 5'RACE produced using constant-segment primers. TCRdb re-called the 5' RACE reads through MiXCR, storing one row per CDR3 protein. The table lists about 170,000 distinct CDR3 sequences, 10% to 15% of them singletons. Sequenced: PBMCs or a T cell subset sorted from them (not recorded which). The sequence came from a man aged 18 to 29 who had mild COVID-19 (a few samples of this study predate the infection). Cell type and time point are not known. The chain recombines TRBV10-3 with TRBJ1-2, with TRBD1 matching over 10 bases. The CDR3 loop is CAISKSSGQGTGNYGYTF. The DNA of the CDR3 is TGTGCCATCAGTAAGTCCTCGGGACAGGGGACCGGTAACTATGGCTACACCTTC.